This T cell receptor (beta chain) was captured in a study of T cells in Graves' hyperthyroidism and ophthalmopathy. Overall study: Once the initial diagnosis was made, peripheral blood was obtained before any treatment.

Germline V gene data show CDR1 as SGHDN and CDR2 as FVKESK. This CDR3 has 16 residues. From roughly 10 ml of fresh peripheral blood, PBMCs were isolated. Regarding this clonotype: The junction does not match germline at one end; this may be a read error.

TCR beta CDR3 sequences were amplified from RNA transcripts. The primer set for the first-round RT-PCR of the TCR CDR3 was HTBI. TCRdb re-derived calls from the multiplex PCR reads in MiXCR, one entry per CDR3 protein. The sample consists of hundreds of thousands of distinct CDR3 sequences, roughly 17% of them appearing once. This receptor was taken from a woman younger than 45 with Graves' hyperthyroidism. This rearrangement joins TRBV14 to TRBJ2-3; 7 nucleotides line up with TRBD2. The specimen sequenced was blood. The CDR3 is CASSYTAGDPTDTQYF. CDR3 nucleotides: TGCGCCAGCAGTTACACTGCGGGGGATCCCACAGATACGCAGTATTTT.